The 20 T cell receptor beta chains below were found in one sample sequenced in a study of sequential checkpoint blockade in melanoma. Some clones are missing from TCRdb's copy, which holds only in-frame ones; the method was immunoSEQ multiplex PCR. The sample holds approximately 10,000 clones, approximately 70% seen once. Described treatment: randomized to nivolumab then ipilimumab (arm A) or the reverse (arm B). Source: CD8+ T cells sorted from blood (inferred from file names), taken from a patient given nivolumab and ipilimumab in sequence. The receptors here all came from a human donor with melanoma.

Sample share makes this clone hyperexpanded. V usage is TRBV7-9 and J usage is TRBJ2-7; possible D gene TRBD2, 5 bases. V was clipped by 3 bases and J by 0 bases, with 12 bases between them. There are 15 residues in the CDR3. Germline V lookup: CDR1 SEHNR, CDR2 FQNEAQ (reference sequence). This CDR3 reads CASSLRTPRSYEQYF. CDR3 nucleotides: TGTGCCAGCAGCTTGAGGACTCCCCGCTCCTACGAGCAGTACTTC.

The rearrangement joins TRBV7-9 to TRBJ2-3; the D gene is possibly TRBD2 (6 bases). This CDR3 comprises 15 residues. V lost 4 bases to trimming and J lost 0 bases, with 11 bases between them. CDR1 is SEHNR and CDR2 is FQNEAQ in the germline V gene (reference sequence). CDR3 protein: CASSSSGVSTDTQYF. The CDR3 DNA reads as TGTGCCAGCAGCTCTTCGGGGGTGAGCACAGATACGCAGTATTTT. Combining the CDR3 with reference TRBV7-9 and TRBJ2-3 gives the whole variable domain DTGVSQNPRHKITKRGQNVTFRCDPISEHNRLYWYRQTLGQGPEFLTYFQNEAQLEKSRLLSDRFSAERPKGSFSTLEIQRTEQGDSAMYLCASSSSGVSTDTQYFGPGTRLTVL.

This chain connects TRBV6-1 to TRBJ2-7; 7 bases are a match to TRBD2. Germline trimming cut 2 bases from V and 2 bases from J; bases unmatched to any gene: 3. CDR3 length equals 14 residues. Germline CDR1 reads MNHNS; CDR2 reads SASEGT. CDR3 in amino acids: CASSEWGGTYEQYF. The DNA of the CDR3 is TGTGCCAGCAGTGAATGGGGGGGGACCTACGAGCAGTACTTC.

Worth noting for this clone: The sample contains more than one DNA sequence encoding this CDR3. V usage is TRBV7-9 and J usage is TRBJ2-3, with a weak D call TRBD2 (6 bases). This CDR3 region has 15 residues. Germline V gene sequence: CDR1 SEHNR, CDR2 FQNEAQ (reference sequence). The V gene lost 6 bases and the J gene lost 0 bases, with 13 bases spanning the gap. The CDR3 sequence: CASSLSGISTDTQYF. DNA for the CDR3: TGTGCCAGCAGTCTTAGCGGAATTAGCACAGATACGCAGTATTTT.

The CDR3 bases are TGCGCCAGCAGCCGAAGTACGGGACAGGATGAAAAACTGTTTTTT. This encodes CASSRSTGQDEKLFF. The genes are TRBV4-1 and TRBJ1-4; 8 bases align to TRBD1. CDR1 is MGHRA and CDR2 is YSYEKL in the germline V gene. The CDR3 sequence is 15 residues long. The J segment lost 6 bases and the V segment lost 4 bases, leaving 7 bases of the junction unmatched.

The rearrangement joins TRBV28 to TRBJ2-1; possible D gene TRBD1, 6 bases. The CDR3 spans 12 residues. Germline V gene lookup returns CDR1 MDHEN and CDR2 SYDVKM. V was shortened by 5 bases and J by 10 bases, with 12 bases between the two germline ends. The CDR3 sequence is CASSPDRREQFF. As DNA, the CDR3 is TGTGCCAGCAGTCCAGACAGGCGGGAGCAGTTCTTC.

This chain uses TRBV25-1 with TRBJ1-4; 7 nucleotides line up with TRBD1. Per germline, CDR1 MGHDK and CDR2 SYGVNS. V was clipped by 6 bases and J by 8 bases; unmatched bases: 3. CDR3 length equals 12 residues. CDR3 loop: CASRTGPEKLFF. The CDR3 coding sequence is TGTGCCAGCAGGACAGGGCCGGAAAAACTGTTTTTT. Based on the CDR3 plus reference TRBV25-1 and TRBJ1-4, the full variable domain is EADIYQTPRYLVIGTGKKITLECSQTMGHDKMYWYQQDPGMELHLIHYSYGVNSTEKGDLSSESTVSRIRTEHFPLTLESARPSHTSQYLCASRTGPEKLFFGSGTQLSVL.

This chain links TRBV13 with TRBJ2-5, with 7 bases fitting TRBD2. Germline CDR1 and CDR2: PRHDT and FYEKMQ (reference sequence). The CDR3 is 17 residues long. The J segment lost 1 base and the V segment lost 1 base, leaving 9 bases of the junction unmatched. CDR3 residues: CASSLVPLAGVQETQYF. The CDR3 DNA follows: TGTGCCAGCAGCTTAGTCCCTCTCGCGGGAGTCCAAGAGACCCAGTACTTC.

V usage is TRBV5-6 and J usage is TRBJ1-2; D call uncertain. There are 14 residues in the CDR3. Looked up from germline, CDR1 is SGHDT and CDR2 is YYEEEE. V dropped 0 bases and J dropped 1 base, with 7 bases sitting between them. The CDR3 DNA follows: TGTGCCAGCAGCTTGGCAGGCGTTAACTATGGCTACACCTTC. This translates into CASSLAGVNYGYTF.

The chain carries TRBV2 and TRBJ1-5; 8 bases agree with TRBD1. There are 14 residues in the CDR3. Per germline, CDR1 SNHLY and CDR2 FYNNEI. Losses at the gene ends were 8 bases for V and 6 bases for J; bases not matched to a gene: 9. The CDR3 protein is CASLPGQDSQPQHF. Here the CDR3 DNA reads TGTGCCAGCCTCCCGGGACAGGATTCTCAGCCCCAGCATTTT. The full variable domain, completed using reference TRBV2 and TRBJ1-5, is EPEVTQTPSHQVTQMGQEVILRCVPISNHLYFYWYRQILGQKVEFLVSFYNNEISEKSEIFDDQFSVERPDGSNFTLKIRSTKLEDSAMYFCASLPGQDSQPQHFGDGTRLSIL.

The chain joins TRBV7-9 to TRBJ2-7; 7 bases line up with TRBD2. The CDR3 consists of 15 residues. Germline CDR1 and CDR2: SEHNR and FQNEAQ (reference sequence). Trimming at V came to 10 bases and at J to 4 bases, leaving 16 bases not matched to a gene. The CDR3 loop is CATNQGERERYEQYF. The CDR3 DNA is TGTGCCACCAACCAGGGCGAGCGGGAACGGTACGAGCAGTACTTC.

A word on this clone: Different DNA sequences within this sample yield the same CDR3. Written as DNA, the CDR3 is TGTGCCAGCAGCCCAAGGGGGATTAGCACAGATACGCAGTATTTT. Encoded protein: CASSPRGISTDTQYF. The chain links TRBV7-9 to TRBJ2-3, with a tentative D call TRBD1 (6 bases). There are 15 residues in the CDR3. Germline CDR1 SEHNR, CDR2 FQNEAQ (reference sequence). V was shortened by 5 bases and J by 0 bases, with 12 bases between the two germline ends.

The chain combines TRBV6-1 with TRBJ2-3; 7 bases are a match to TRBD2. The CDR3 is made up of 16 amino acids. The ends lost 0 bases at V and 2 bases at J; junction bases unmatched: 5. Germline lookup yields CDR1 MNHNS and CDR2 SASEGT. The chain's CDR3 is CASSEARGGPTDTQYF. As DNA, the CDR3 is TGTGCCAGCAGTGAAGCCCGCGGGGGACCCACAGATACGCAGTATTTT.

J is TRBJ1-1 and V is TRBV29-1, with D uncertain. CDR3 length equals 12 residues. Germline loops: CDR1 SQVTM, CDR2 ANQGSEA. The V and J ends lost 4 bases and 2 bases respectively, with 8 bases between them. This CDR3 is CSVATVNTEAFF. The CDR3 nucleotides read TGCAGCGTTGCTACAGTTAACACTGAAGCTTTCTTT. Looking up the rest from reference TRBV29-1 and TRBJ1-1 gives the full variable domain: SAVISQKPSRDICQRGTSLTIQCQVDSQVTMMFWYRQQPGQSLTLIATANQGSEATYESGFVIDKFPISRPNLTFSTLTVSNMSPEDSSIYLCSVATVNTEAFFGQGTRLTVV.

The chain uses TRBV4-2 and TRBJ2-7, with 15 positions matching TRBD2. The germline V gene has CDR1 LGHNA and CDR2 YNFKEQ. This CDR3 has 16 residues. Trimming cost V 0 bases and J 4 bases; bases outside gene matches: 1. CDR3 region: CASSQDGLAGGYEQYF. The CDR3 DNA is TGTGCCAGCAGCCAAGATGGACTAGCGGGGGGGTACGAGCAGTACTTC.

The chain links TRBV6-1 to TRBJ1-1; D is unresolved. The ends were cut back, 1 base at V and 4 bases at J, with 7 bases in the middle. Per the germline V gene, CDR1 is MNHNS and CDR2 is SASEGT. CDR3 length: 13 amino acids. CDR3 bases: TGTGCCAGCAGTGAAGGCGGCCTCACTGAAGCTTTCTTT. Amino acid sequence: CASSEGGLTEAFF.

This clone was picked up one time. The genes are TRBV4-1 and TRBJ2-5; the D gene is possibly TRBD1 (5 bases). This CDR3 spans 14 amino acids. Germline CDR1 and CDR2: MGHRA and YSYEKL. V was trimmed by 2 bases and J by 5 bases, leaving 12 bases between them. The CDR3 bases are TGCGCCAGCAGCCAAATATGGGGCTACGAGACCCAGTACTTC. Amino acid sequence: CASSQIWGYETQYF.

This chain connects TRBV6-1 to TRBJ2-1; no reliable D call. The CDR3 has 13 residues. Per germline, CDR1 MNHNS and CDR2 SASEGT. Trimming removed 2 bases from V and 5 bases from J, with 7 bases in between. CDR3 DNA: TGTGCCAGCAGTGAAATCACTGACAATGAGCAGTTCTTC. Amino acids: CASSEITDNEQFF.

This clone was seen a single time. The V gene is TRBV4-1, the J gene TRBJ2-3; 16 bases fit TRBD2. The CDR3 covers 19 residues. With V trimmed by 3 bases and J by 3 bases, 9 bases remained unmatched. CDR1 is MGHRA, CDR2 YSYEKL, per germline. In nucleotides, the CDR3 is TGCGCCAGCAGCCACCCCGGGACTAGCGGGAGGGCCCCTACAGATACGCAGTATTTT. It translates to CASSHPGTSGRAPTDTQYF.

V is TRBV14 and J is TRBJ2-3; TRBD1 might be the D (6 bases). Trimming removed 6 bases from V and 3 bases from J, with 16 bases in between. The CDR3 has 15 amino acids. The germline gives CDR1 SGHDN, CDR2 FVKESK. The CDR3 sequence is CASREAGESTDTQYF. CDR3 DNA sequence: TGTGCCAGCAGAGAGGCAGGGGAATCGACAGATACGCAGTATTTT.